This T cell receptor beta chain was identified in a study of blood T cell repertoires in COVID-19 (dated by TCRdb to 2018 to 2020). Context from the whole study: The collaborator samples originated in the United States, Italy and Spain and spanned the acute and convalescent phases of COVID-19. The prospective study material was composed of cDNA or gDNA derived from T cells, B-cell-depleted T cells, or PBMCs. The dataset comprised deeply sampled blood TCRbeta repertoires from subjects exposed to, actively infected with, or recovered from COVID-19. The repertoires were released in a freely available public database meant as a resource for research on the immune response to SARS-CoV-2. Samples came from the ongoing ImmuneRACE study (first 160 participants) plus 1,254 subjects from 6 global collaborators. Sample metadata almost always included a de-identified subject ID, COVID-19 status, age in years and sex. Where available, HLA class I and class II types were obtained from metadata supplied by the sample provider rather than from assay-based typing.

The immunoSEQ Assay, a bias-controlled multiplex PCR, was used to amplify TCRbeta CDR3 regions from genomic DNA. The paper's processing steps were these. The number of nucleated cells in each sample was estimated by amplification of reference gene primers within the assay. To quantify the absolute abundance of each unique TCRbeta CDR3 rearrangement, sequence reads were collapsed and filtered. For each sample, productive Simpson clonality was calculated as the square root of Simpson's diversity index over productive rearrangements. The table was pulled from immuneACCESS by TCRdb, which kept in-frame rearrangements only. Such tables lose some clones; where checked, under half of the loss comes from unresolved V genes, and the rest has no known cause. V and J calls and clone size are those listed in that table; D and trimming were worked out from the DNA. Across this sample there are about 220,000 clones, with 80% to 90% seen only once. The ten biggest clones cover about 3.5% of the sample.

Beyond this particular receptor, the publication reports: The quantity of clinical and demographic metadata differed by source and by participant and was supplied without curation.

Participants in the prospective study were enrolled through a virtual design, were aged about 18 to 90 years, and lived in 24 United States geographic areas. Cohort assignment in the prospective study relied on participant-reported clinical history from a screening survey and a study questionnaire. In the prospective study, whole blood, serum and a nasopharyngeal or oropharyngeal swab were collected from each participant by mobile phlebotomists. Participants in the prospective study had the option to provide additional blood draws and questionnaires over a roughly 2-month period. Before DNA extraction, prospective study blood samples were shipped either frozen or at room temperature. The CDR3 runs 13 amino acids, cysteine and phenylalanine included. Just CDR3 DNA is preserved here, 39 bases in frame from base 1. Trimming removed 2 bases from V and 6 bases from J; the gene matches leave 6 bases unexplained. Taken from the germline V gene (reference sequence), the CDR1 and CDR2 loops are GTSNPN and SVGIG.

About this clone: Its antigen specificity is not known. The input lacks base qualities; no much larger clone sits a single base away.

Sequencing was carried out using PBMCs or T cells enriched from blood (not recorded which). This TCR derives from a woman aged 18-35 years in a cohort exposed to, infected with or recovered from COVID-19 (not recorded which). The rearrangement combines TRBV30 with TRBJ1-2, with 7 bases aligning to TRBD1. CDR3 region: CAWSKGQIDGYTF. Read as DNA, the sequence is TGTGCCTGGAGTAAGGGACAGATTGATGGCTACACCTTC.